One and the same sample provided the 28 T cell receptor beta chains below, sequenced in a study of shared clonotypes between healthy human individuals. Clones were sequenced by immunoSEQ multiplex PCR, and TCRdb holds only the in-frame ones, with some missing. The table shows around 1.5 million clones, with 98% occurring only once. The specimen was naive CD4+ T cells sorted from blood. Subset given: CD45RA+ positively selected. The receptors come from a man under 40 in good health.

The chain links TRBV9 to TRBJ2-7; no clear D. The germline V and J ends were trimmed by 4 bases and 2 bases, with 4 bases remaining between them. Looked up from germline, CDR1 is SGDLS and CDR2 is YYNGEE. The CDR3 covers 11 residues. The CDR3 here is CASSPPYEQYF. CDR3 DNA sequence: TGTGCCAGCAGCCCCCCCTACGAGCAGTACTTC.

The rearrangement uses TRBV9 and TRBJ2-1; 10 bases are a match to TRBD2. Trimming at V came to 4 bases and at J to 8 bases, leaving 9 bases not matched to a gene. The germline CDR1 and CDR2 sequences are SGDLS and YYNGEE. This CDR3 has 15 amino acids. The CDR3 protein is CASSLTSGSGDEQFF. The DNA of the CDR3 is TGTGCCAGCAGCTTGACTAGCGGGTCGGGGGATGAGCAGTTCTTC.

The V gene is TRBV12-5, the J gene TRBJ2-2; maybe TRBD1 (6 bases). V was pared by 0 bases and J by 7 bases, with 6 bases between. Germline V CDR1 and CDR2: LGHNT, FRNRAP. The CDR3 has 13 residues. CDR3 coding DNA: TGTGCTAGTGGTTTGGTAGGGGGCGGGGAGCTGTTTTTT. Amino acid sequence: CASGLVGGGELFF.

J is TRBJ1-2 and V is TRBV13, with D hard to call. CDR3 length: 11 residues. Germline lookup yields CDR1 PRHDT and CDR2 FYEKMQ (reference sequence). Between the trimmed V and J ends, which lost 8 bases and 7 bases, there was a span of 11 bases. CDR3 bases: TGTGCCAGCGCAGAGGTCCGTGGCTACACCTTC. It yields the protein CASAEVRGYTF.

V is TRBV19 and J is TRBJ2-1, with 11 positions matching TRBD2. J lost 6 bases, V lost 4 bases, and 5 bases had no gene match. The germline V gene encodes CDR1 LNHDA and CDR2 SQIVND (reference sequence). This CDR3 has 15 residues. The CDR3: CASSKRTSGFNEQFF. CDR3 bases: TGTGCCAGTAGTAAACGGACTAGCGGGTTCAATGAGCAGTTCTTC. Based on the CDR3 plus reference TRBV19 and TRBJ2-1, the full variable domain is DGGITQSPKYLFRKEGQNVTLSCEQNLNHDAMYWYRQDPGQGLRLIYYSQIVNDFQKGDIAEGYSVSREKKESFPLTVTSAQKNPTAFYLCASSKRTSGFNEQFFGPGTRLTVL.

Of note for this clone: Within the sample, other DNA sequences also encode this same CDR3. The J gene is TRBJ2-3, the V gene TRBV5-1; possible D gene TRBD2, 5 bases. V dropped 0 bases and J dropped 0 bases, with 8 bases sitting between them. The CDR3 sequence is 15 residues long. Germline V gives CDR1 SGHRS, CDR2 YFSETQ. CDR3 sequence reads: CASSLGGFSTDTQYF. The CDR3 bases are TGCGCCAGCAGCTTGGGCGGGTTTAGCACAGATACGCAGTATTTT.

This chain uses TRBV5-1 with TRBJ2-5; 9 nucleotides agree with TRBD1. CDR3 size: 15 residues. CDR1 SGHRS and CDR2 YFSETQ come from the germline V gene. The junction had 10 bases not matched to a gene; V was cut back by 5 bases and J by 5 bases. Written as DNA, the CDR3 is TGCGCCAGCAGTCGAACCGGGACAGGGACGGAGACCCAGTACTTC. Amino acid sequence: CASSRTGTGTETQYF.

The chain recombines TRBV6-1 with TRBJ2-7; D is perhaps TRBD1 (6 bases). The CDR3 is made up of 15 amino acids. V dropped 4 bases and J dropped 3 bases, with 16 bases sitting between them. In germline, CDR1 is MNHNS, CDR2 SASEGT. For the CDR3, the DNA is TGTGCCAGCAGTGCGGGACACCTAAAATACTACGAGCAGTACTTC. Its protein is CASSAGHLKYYEQYF.

The chain has TRBV5-4 and TRBJ2-3, with 7 bases fitting TRBD2. This CDR3 contains 14 residues. V dropped 1 base and J dropped 6; count of bases not matched to a gene: 5. CDR1 is SGHNT, CDR2 YYREEE, per germline (reference sequence). The CDR3 region has the DNA TGTGCCAGCAGCTTGATGCGGGGGAAGGATACGCAGTATTTT. The encoded protein is CASSLMRGKDTQYF.

The CDR3 reads CASSLFRMGDDTQYF. The DNA for the CDR3 is TGTGCCAGCAGTTTATTTCGTATGGGGGATGATACGCAGTATTTT. The rearrangement uses TRBV27 and TRBJ2-3; D possibly matches TRBD1 or TRBD2 (5 bases each). Trimming cost V 1 base and J 6 bases, with 14 bases left between them. The length of the CDR3 is 15 residues. Germline loops: CDR1 MNHEY, CDR2 SMNVEV (reference sequence).

The V call is TRBV21-1, the J call TRBJ2-7. TRBV21-1 is reported as a pseudogene. CDR3 length: 14 amino acids. The DNA for the CDR3 is TGTGCCAGCAGCAGGGCCGGGTACACCTACGAGCAGTACTTC. It encodes CASSRAGYTYEQYF.

This chain links TRBV5-1 with TRBJ2-5, with 8 positions matching TRBD1. There are 15 residues in the CDR3. The V gene's germline CDR1 is SGHRS and CDR2 YFSETQ. The V and J ends lost 4 bases and 5 bases, in that order; junction bases with no gene match: 10. The CDR3 sequence is CASSDNAGGGETQYF. CDR3 coding DNA: TGCGCCAGCAGCGATAATGCAGGGGGCGGCGAGACCCAGTACTTC.

The rearrangement links TRBV7-9 to TRBJ2-3, with TRBD2 matching over 7 bases. This CDR3 region has 16 residues. The J segment lost 4 bases and the V segment lost 4 bases, leaving 11 bases of the junction unmatched. CDR1 is SEHNR and CDR2 is FQNEAQ in the germline V gene (reference sequence). The CDR3 DNA follows: TGTGCCAGCAGCTCGCGGACTAGTCTCCGGGCAGATACGCAGTATTTT. This translates into CASSSRTSLRADTQYF.

This sequence joins TRBV2 and TRBJ1-5; no clear D. V lost 6 bases, J lost 0 bases, and 12 bases lay in between. Germline V gives CDR1 SNHLY, CDR2 FYNNEI. The CDR3 extends over 15 amino acids. CDR3 sequence: CASRARTDSNQPQHF. CDR3 DNA sequence: TGTGCCAGCAGAGCTCGCACAGATAGCAATCAGCCCCAGCATTTT.

The genes are TRBV10-3 and TRBJ1-1; 12 nucleotides match TRBD1. Per the germline V gene, CDR1 is ENHRY and CDR2 is SYGVKD. V dropped 4 bases and J dropped 4; count of bases not matched to a gene: 13. This CDR3 has 18 residues. As DNA, the CDR3 is TGTGCCATCAGTGCCCACCGGGACAGGGGGCGGGTCACCACTGAAGCTTTCTTT. Translation: CAISAHRDRGRVTTEAFF.

In its sample, this clone was seen once. The chain combines TRBV10-3 with TRBJ2-3; D not certain. Germline V gives CDR1 ENHRY, CDR2 SYGVKD. This CDR3 region has 13 residues. Trimming removed 6 bases at V and 4 bases at J, with 11 bases between. In DNA, the CDR3 is TGTGCCATCAGCCCAAGGCCCCCAGATACGCAGTATTTT. It is translated as CAISPRPPDTQYF.

This clone was counted a single time. V is TRBV21-1 and J is TRBJ2-7; the D call of TRBD2 is as the table states it, not checked on the DNA. TRBV21-1 is annotated as a pseudogene. There are 13 residues in the CDR3. The CDR3 nucleotides are TGTGCCAGCAGCAAACAAAGCGTTAGCGAGCAGTACTTC. It is translated as CASSKQSVSEQYF.

This chain uses TRBV5-1 with TRBJ2-1; 11 nucleotides agree with TRBD2. The length of the CDR3 is 15 residues. Germline V CDR1 and CDR2: SGHRS, YFSETQ. J lost 10 bases, V lost 0 bases, and 6 bases had no gene match. The CDR3 sequence is CASSLVLAGGGEQFF. The CDR3 nucleotides are TGCGCCAGCAGCTTGGTTCTAGCGGGAGGTGGGGAGCAGTTCTTC.

Concerning this clone itself: Other DNA sequences in the same sample also yield this CDR3. The V call is TRBV29-1, the J call TRBJ1-1, with D perhaps matching TRBD1 (5 bases). Germline CDR1 is SQVTM and CDR2 is ANQGSEA. V lost 6 bases, J lost 1 base, and 9 bases lay in between. CDR3 length: 12 amino acids. The CDR3, as DNA: TGCAGCGTCGGGGGGGGGAACACTGAAGCTTTCTTT. Its translation: CSVGGGNTEAFF.

The genes are TRBV7-2 and TRBJ1-5; D possibly corresponds to TRBD1 (5 bases). Trimming stripped 3 bases from V and 0 bases from J, with 15 bases between. This CDR3 is 17 amino acids long. Germline lookup yields CDR1 SGHTA and CDR2 FQGNSA. The CDR3, as DNA: TGTGCCAGCAGCTTCACGGGGCCGGGGTATAGCAATCAGCCCCAGCATTTT. This encodes CASSFTGPGYSNQPQHF.

A remark on this clone: Other DNA sequences of this sample code for an identical CDR3. The chain recombines TRBV6-5 with TRBJ2-1, with 8 bases identical to TRBD2. Germline lookup yields CDR1 MNHEY and CDR2 SVGAGI. The CDR3 spans 15 residues. Trimming at V came to 5 bases and at J to 4 bases, leaving 7 bases not matched to a gene. The CDR3 spells CASSPTSGPYNEQFF. The CDR3 nucleotides read TGTGCCAGCAGTCCTACTAGCGGACCTTACAATGAGCAGTTCTTC.

This chain joins TRBV19 and TRBJ2-2; D is undetermined. CDR1 and CDR2 (germline): LNHDA, SQIVND (reference sequence). V dropped 7 bases and J dropped 5 bases, with 8 bases sitting between them. This CDR3 has 12 amino acids. CDR3 DNA: TGTGCCAGTACAAAGGGAACCGGGGAGCTGTTTTTT. Its translation: CASTKGTGELFF.

This clone was counted a single time. This chain links TRBV5-5 with TRBJ1-2, with D possibly matching TRBD1 (5 bases). Per germline, CDR1 SGHKS and CDR2 YYEKEE (reference sequence). The CDR3 covers 13 residues. Trimming cost V 4 bases and J 8 bases, with 15 bases left between them. The CDR3 sequence is CASSLGTDVGYTF. DNA of the CDR3: TGTGCCAGCAGCCTCGGGACGGACGTAGGCTACACCTTC.

This clone was picked up one time. The J gene is TRBJ2-1, the V gene TRBV10-3; TRBD1 is a possible D gene (6 bases). The CDR3 runs to 12 residues. Deletions cut 3 bases from V and 11 bases from J, with 11 bases between. Germline lookup yields CDR1 ENHRY and CDR2 SYGVKD. The CDR3 DNA is TGTGCCATCAGTGAAACCGGGACACAGCAGTTCTTC. As protein: CAISETGTQQFF.

V and J are TRBV5-5 and TRBJ2-7; no firm D call. Trimming removed 4 bases at V and 2 bases at J, with 10 bases between. Germline CDR1 and CDR2: SGHKS and YYEKEE (reference sequence). The CDR3 totals 13 residues. CDR3 in DNA: TGTGCCAGCAGCATTTCAGCGCCCTACGAGCAGTACTTC. This encodes CASSISAPYEQYF.

The chain carries TRBV7-6 and TRBJ2-1, with D hard to call. Germline V CDR1 and CDR2: SGHVS, FNYEAQ. The CDR3 has 14 residues. V was pared by 6 bases and J by 4 bases, with 13 bases between. CDR3 in DNA: TGTGCCAGCAGACAAGGCACTGATTACAATGAGCAGTTCTTC. As protein: CASRQGTDYNEQFF.

The chain carries TRBV7-6 and TRBJ2-7; no clear D. Trimming shortened V by 1 base and J by 0 bases, and 13 bases separated the two germline ends. Germline CDR1 and CDR2: SGHVS and FNYEAQ. The CDR3 is made up of 16 amino acids. In DNA, the CDR3 is TGTGCCAGCAGCTTAGAACGGTTCCCAAACTCCTACGAGCAGTACTTC. Its translation: CASSLERFPNSYEQYF.

V is TRBV5-1 and J is TRBJ2-3, with TRBD2 identical over 11 bases. The CDR3 has 16 residues. V lost 1 base, J lost 3 bases, and 4 bases stayed unmatched. Germline values: CDR1 SGHRS, CDR2 YFSETQ. The CDR3 sequence: CASSLRTSGQTDTQYF. DNA of the CDR3: TGCGCCAGCAGCTTGAGGACTAGCGGGCAAACAGATACGCAGTATTTT.